The rows below give T cell receptor beta chains drawn from one sample of a study of blood T cell repertoires in COVID-19. Here immunoSEQ multiplex PCR was the method, and the copy in TCRdb shows in-frame clones only, minus some. The sample records 250,000 to 350,000 clones, more than 75% being singletons. Material: PBMCs or T cells enriched from blood (not recorded which). These receptors all come from a woman younger than 45 who had recovered from COVID-19. Each CDR3 is given with its conserved first and last residue. A D gene is named only where the DNA matches it firmly. Size values are once, few and many counts, or a class for expanded clones, and some rows have none.

clone_size | j_call | d_call | v_call | cdr3_nt | cdr3_aa
NA | TRBJ2-1 | TRBD2 | TRBV11-3 | TGTGCCAGCAGCCGACTAGCGGGGGGGCTGAATGAGCAGTTCTTC | CASSRLAGGLNEQFF
once | TRBJ2-7 | NA | TRBV2 | TGTGCCAGCAGCATGGAGGCCCTCAGCGAGCAGTACTTC | CASSMEALSEQYF
NA | TRBJ1-2 | NA | TRBV6-5 | TGTGCCAGCAGTTTCGAGGGCTACACCTTC | CASSFEGYTF
NA | TRBJ1-6 | TRBD1 | TRBV28 | TGTGCCAGCAGGGGGACAGTGAATTCACCCCTCCACTTT | CASRGTVNSPLHF
NA | TRBJ2-3 | TRBD2 | TRBV5-5 | TGTGCCAGCAGCTTGCCGGAGTATAGGACTAGCGGAGATACGCAGTATTTT | CASSLPEYRTSGDTQYF
NA | TRBJ2-2 | TRBD1 | TRBV7-2 | TGTGCCAGCAGCTCCAGACAGGGGGCCGGGGAGCTGTTTTTT | CASSSRQGAGELFF
once | TRBJ1-4 | TRBD1 | TRBV10-3 | TGTGCCATCAGTGATGGGGGACAGGGTGAAAAACTGTTTTTT | CAISDGGQGEKLFF
NA | TRBJ1-1 | TRBD1 | TRBV12-5 | TGTGCTAGTGGTTTGAGGGGACAGGGGCTTGGAGCTTTCTTT | CASGLRGQGLGAFF
NA | TRBJ2-7 | NA | TRBV20-1 | TGCAGTGTCCTCGGTGACTACGAGCAGTACTTC | CSVLGDYEQYF
NA | TRBJ1-5 | NA | TRBV19 | TGTGCCAGTAGTATCCCCGGGAGCAATCAGCCCCAGCATTTT | CASSIPGSNQPQHF
once | TRBJ2-5 | NA | TRBV6-2/TRBV6-3 | TGTGCCAGCAGCAGTGGGGGGGAGACCCAGTACTTC | CASSSGGETQYF
once | TRBJ2-4 | NA | TRBV9 | TGTGCCAGCAGCGTAGAGGGGTGGGCCAAAAACATTCAGTACTTC | CASSVEGWAKNIQYF
NA | TRBJ1-6 | TRBD1 | TRBV9 | TGTGCCAGCAGCTCCCGGGCAGGGGGTAATTCACCCCTCCACTTT | CASSSRAGGNSPLHF
NA | TRBJ1-2 | NA | TRBV7-8 | TGTGCCAGCAGCTTGGATGGGGGCAACTATGGCTACACCTTC | CASSLDGGNYGYTF
once | TRBJ1-6 | NA | TRBV2 | TGTGCCAGCAGTGTTAGGAGACAGGCCAATTCACCCCTCCACTTT | CASSVRRQANSPLHF
NA | TRBJ1-1 | NA | TRBV9 | TGTGCCAGCAGCGTAGCAGGGGACCCGAACACTGAAGCTTTCTTT | CASSVAGDPNTEAFF
NA | TRBJ1-1 | NA | TRBV5-1 | TGCGCCAGCAGCAACCCCGGGACACGGAACACTGAAGCTTTCTTT | CASSNPGTRNTEAFF
NA | TRBJ2-7 | TRBD1 | TRBV13 | TGTGCCAGCAGCTTCGGGACAGTCTACGAGCAGTACTTC | CASSFGTVYEQYF
NA | TRBJ2-5 | NA | TRBV2 | TGTGCCAGCAGTGGCGGGTTAGAAGAGACCCAGTACTTC | CASSGGLEETQYF
NA | TRBJ1-3 | NA | TRBV18 | TGTGCCAGCTCCCGCGAACAGACCGTCGATGGAAACACCATATATTTT | CASSREQTVDGNTIYF
NA | TRBJ2-1 | TRBD2 | TRBV10-3 | TGTGCCATCAGGATAGCGGGGGACAACAATGAGCAGTTCTTC | CAIRIAGDNNEQFF
NA | TRBJ1-3 | TRBD1 | TRBV4-3 | TGCGCCAGCAGCCAGTTACAGGGGGCAAGTTGGTCTGGAAACACCATATATTTT | CASSQLQGASWSGNTIYF
once | TRBJ2-2 | TRBD1 | TRBV7-9 | TGTGCCACCACTATGGGACAGATGAACACCGGGGAGCTGTTTTTT | CATTMGQMNTGELFF
NA | TRBJ1-1 | TRBD1 | TRBV29-1 | TGCAGCGTCGCGACAGGGGGCAACACTGAAGCTTTCTTT | CSVATGGNTEAFF
NA | TRBJ2-1 | TRBD2 | TRBV5-4 | TGTGCCAGCAGCTGGGGACTAGCGGGGGGATCCTACAATGAGCAGTTCTTC | CASSWGLAGGSYNEQFF
NA | TRBJ2-7 | NA | TRBV7-3 | TGTGCCAGCAGCTTCAGTGTCGACACCTCCTACGAGCAGTACTTC | CASSFSVDTSYEQYF
NA | TRBJ1-5 | NA | TRBV9 | TGTGCCAGCAGCGTAGAAGGGGATCGCGATCAGCCCCAGCATTTT | CASSVEGDRDQPQHF
few | TRBJ1-1 | TRBD1 | TRBV28 | TGTGCCAGCAGTGCTGGACAGGGATACACTGAAGCTTTCTTT | CASSAGQGYTEAFF